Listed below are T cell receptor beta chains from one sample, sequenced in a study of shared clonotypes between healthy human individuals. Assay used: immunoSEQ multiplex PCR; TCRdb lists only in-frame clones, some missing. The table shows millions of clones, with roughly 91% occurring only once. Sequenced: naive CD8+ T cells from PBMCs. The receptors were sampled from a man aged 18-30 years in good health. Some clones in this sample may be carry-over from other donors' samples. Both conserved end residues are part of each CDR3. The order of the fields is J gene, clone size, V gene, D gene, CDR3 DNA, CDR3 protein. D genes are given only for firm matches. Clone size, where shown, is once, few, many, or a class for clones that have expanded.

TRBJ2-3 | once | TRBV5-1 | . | TGCGCCAGCAGCTTGGGCGGGGTCCCCACAGATACGCAGTATTTT | CASSLGGVPTDTQYF
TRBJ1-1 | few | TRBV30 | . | TGTGCCTGGAGCGAGGGAGGGAACACTGAAGCTTTCTTT | CAWSEGGNTEAFF
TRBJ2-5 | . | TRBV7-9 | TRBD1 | TGTGCCAGCAGCTTAGGTTCCGGGACAGGGGTAGGTGAGACCCAGTACTTC | CASSLGSGTGVGETQYF
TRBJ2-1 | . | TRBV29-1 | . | TGCAGCGCCTCAGACGGGCTCAATGAGCAGTTCTTC | CSASDGLNEQFF
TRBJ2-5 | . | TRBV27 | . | TGTGCCAGCAGTACCCGGTGGAGGGACCAAGAGACCCAGTACTTC | CASSTRWRDQETQYF
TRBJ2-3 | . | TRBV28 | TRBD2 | TGTGCCAGCAGCGGACTAGCGTCTACAGATACGCAGTATTTT | CASSGLASTDTQYF
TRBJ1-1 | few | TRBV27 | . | TGTGCCAGCAGACTCGCCTCGGGGACTGAAGCTTTCTTT | CASRLASGTEAFF
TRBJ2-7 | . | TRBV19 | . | TGTGCCAGTAGTGAGGATCGCACCTACGAGCAGTACTTC | CASSEDRTYEQYF
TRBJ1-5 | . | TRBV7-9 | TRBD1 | TGTGCCAGCAGCCCAGGGACAGCCGGCAATCAGCCCCAGCATTTT | CASSPGTAGNQPQHF
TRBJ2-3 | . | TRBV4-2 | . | TGTGCCAGCAGCCAAGGGGAGGAAGGTGGGACAGATACGCAGTATTTT | CASSQGEEGGTDTQYF
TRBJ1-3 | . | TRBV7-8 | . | TGTGCCAGCAGCTTAGTTGGAAACACCATATATTTT | CASSLVGNTIYF
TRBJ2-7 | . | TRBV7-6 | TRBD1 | TGTGCCAGCAGCTTATTGTTCAGAGGGGCAGGGGGCCCTTACGAGCAGTACTTC | CASSLLFRGAGGPYEQYF
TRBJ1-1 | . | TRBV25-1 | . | TGTGCCAGCACCGACTGGGGCACTGAAGCTTTCTTT | CASTDWGTEAFF
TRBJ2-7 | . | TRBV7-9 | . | TGTGCCAGCAGCCCAACAAGGACCCCTTCCTACGAGCAGTACTTC | CASSPTRTPSYEQYF
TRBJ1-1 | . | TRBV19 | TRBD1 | TGTGCCAGTAGCTTTCGGGACAGGGGGCCTTTTAACACTGAAGCTTTCTTT | CASSFRDRGPFNTEAFF
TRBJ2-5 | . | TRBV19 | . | TGTGCCAGTAGGGACAGACATAGCCCACAAGAGACCCAGTACTTC | CASRDRHSPQETQYF
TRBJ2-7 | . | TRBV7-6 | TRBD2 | TGTGCCAGCAGCTATAGCGGGAGGGCCTACGAGCAGTACTTC | CASSYSGRAYEQYF
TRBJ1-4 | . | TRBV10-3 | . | TGTGCCATCAGGTGGGAGATTAATGAAAAACTGTTTTTT | CAIRWEINEKLFF